This T cell receptor beta chain was captured by sequencing in a study of blood T cells in healthy people across ages. The CDR3 totals 15 residues. In germline, CDR1 is SEHNR, CDR2 FQNEAQ (reference sequence). Comments on this clonotype: With a much larger clone just one base away, this may be a read error.

For the second PCR, which ran for roughly 6 to 12 cycles, a sample-barcoded 5' primer and a J-beta primer mix were used. TCRdb redid the calling of the 5' RACE reads with MiXCR, one entry per CDR3 protein. This table holds some 710,000 distinct CDR3 sequences, about 46% found once. V gene TRBV7-9 combines with J gene TRBJ1-4, with D unresolved. This clonotype was sampled from an elderly man in good health. Sequencing used blood. The DNA for the CDR3 is TGTGCCAGCAACTTACCTGTGGCAACTAATGAAAAACTGTTTTTT. As protein: CASNLPVATNEKLFF.